One TCR beta chain is described in this entry. The V end was cut by 1 base, the J end by 9 bases, with 13 bases between. The V gene's germline CDR1 is SGHTA and CDR2 FQGNSA. The CDR3 contains 14 residues. This entry belongs to a study of blood T cell repertoires in COVID-19. Study context: From T cells, B-cell-depleted T cells, or PBMCs came the material, which was cDNA or gDNA.

TCRdb's table, derived via immunoSEQ multiplex PCR, lists solely in-frame clones and lacks some. The data contain more than 50,000 clones, about 70% of them seen just once; the ten biggest clones take up about 15%. Input material: peripheral blood. The chain is built from TRBV7-2 and TRBJ2-1; no reliable D call. The receptor's source is a woman aged 70-85 years with acute or convalescent COVID-19. CDR3 residues: CASSLGFVTTEQFF. The CDR3 DNA follows: TGTGCCAGCAGCTTAGGGTTCGTAACAACTGAGCAGTTCTTC.